The 10 T cell receptor beta chains presented below share a single source sample, sequenced in a study of response to subunit inactivated influenza vaccine. TCRdb reprocessed the RT-PCR reads via MiXCR and lists one record per CDR3 protein. This table has some 570,000 distinct CDR3 sequences, approximately 11% appearing once. These same records also appear under a second study, on T cells expressing NK-cell markers. That source reports: Generation of TCR beta cDNA was performed by 5'RACE template switching incorporating UMIs.

This specimen was PBMCs from blood, taken on the day of vaccination. The receptors were sampled from a man over 45 who received an inactivated influenza vaccine.

The sample holds a few counts of this clonotype. The chain has TRBV5-6 and TRBJ2-7, with 15 nucleotides matching TRBD2. V was clipped by 4 bases and J by 0 bases; unmatched bases: 14. The CDR3 extends over 20 amino acids. Per germline, CDR1 SGHDT and CDR2 YYEEEE. The CDR3 protein is CASSPHGLAGGRRSSYEQYF. The CDR3 bases are TGTGCCAGCAGCCCCCACGGACTAGCGGGAGGGCGTAGGAGCTCCTACGAGCAGTACTTC.

The chain carries TRBV6-1 and TRBJ1-3, with D possibly matching TRBD1 (6 bases). The ends were cut back, 7 bases at V and 3 bases at J, with 22 bases in the middle. Germline values: CDR1 MNHNS, CDR2 SASEGT. The CDR3 length is 17 residues. CDR3 nucleotides: TGTGCCAGCACCCCCCTGGTTGGGGGCAAGGTTGGAAACACCATATATTTT. Encoded protein: CASTPLVGGKVGNTIYF.

V gene TRBV11-1 combines with J gene TRBJ2-5; 9 nucleotides line up with TRBD2. The germline V gene encodes CDR1 SGHAT and CDR2 FQDESV (reference sequence). The trim removed 5 bases at V and 3 bases at J, leaving 16 bases unmatched. The CDR3 is made up of 18 amino acids. The CDR3 coding sequence is TGTGCCAGCAGCCTACCCATAACTAGCGGGCAATCGGAAGAGACCCAGTACTTC. Translated, it gives CASSLPITSGQSEETQYF.

The sample holds a few counts of this clonotype. V usage is TRBV12-3 or TRBV12-4 and J usage is TRBJ2-1; D ambiguous. The CDR3 has 13 residues. V was pared by 7 bases and J by 4 bases, with 11 bases between. The DNA of the CDR3 is TGTGCCAGCACCTCCTCTAGATACAATGAGCAGTTCTTC. Translated, it gives CASTSSRYNEQFF.

The V gene is TRBV7-9, the J gene TRBJ2-5; the D gene is possibly TRBD2 (6 bases). Looked up from germline, CDR1 is SEHNR and CDR2 is FQNEAQ (reference sequence). Trimming left V 5 bases short and J 2 bases short, with 15 bases between. This CDR3 is built from 15 residues. The CDR3 spells CASSPRGLKQETQYF. In DNA form, the CDR3 reads TGTGCCAGCAGCCCGAGGGGACTGAAACAAGAGACCCAGTACTTC.

This clonotype was seen more than once but under ten times. The genes are TRBV5-1 and TRBJ2-3; 12 bases are shared with TRBD2. Germline trimming cut 4 bases from V and 6 bases from J; bases unmatched to any gene: 12. The CDR3 has 17 residues. The germline CDR1 and CDR2 sequences are SGHRS and YFSETQ. The chain's CDR3 is CASSPGLAGTRTDTQYF. In DNA form, the CDR3 reads TGCGCCAGCAGCCCGGGACTAGCGGGTACCCGGACGGATACGCAGTATTTT.

The table lists this clonotype with a few counts. This chain connects TRBV29-1 to TRBJ1-1; TRBD1 might be the D (5 bases). Between the trimmed V and J ends, which lost 7 bases and 1 base, there was a span of 10 bases. This CDR3 spans 12 amino acids. The germline V gene encodes CDR1 SQVTM and CDR2 ANQGSEA. The CDR3 reads CSARDPNTEAFF. The CDR3 DNA is TGCAGCGCCAGGGACCCGAACACTGAAGCTTTCTTT. The full variable domain, in which reference TRBV29-1 and TRBJ1-1 provide the parts outside the CDR3, is SAVISQKPSRDICQRGTSLTIQCQVDSQVTMMFWYRQQPGQSLTLIATANQGSEATYESGFVIDKFPISRPNLTFSTLTVSNMSPEDSSIYLCSARDPNTEAFFGQGTRLTVV.

Only a few counts were recorded for this clonotype. The rearrangement uses TRBV20-1 and TRBJ2-1; 7 bases are a match to TRBD2. V lost 2 bases, J lost 8 bases, and 9 bases stayed unmatched. This CDR3 has 14 residues. CDR1 is DFQATT and CDR2 is SNEGSKA in the germline V gene (reference sequence). The CDR3 DNA reads TGCAGTGCTAGAACCAGCGGGATTTCGGATGAGCAGTTCTTC. Amino acid sequence: CSARTSGISDEQFF.

This sequence joins TRBV28 and TRBJ2-7; D is unclear. This CDR3 has 14 amino acids. In germline, CDR1 is MDHEN, CDR2 SYDVKM. V lost 4 bases to trimming and J lost 6 bases, with 16 bases between them. The CDR3 nucleotides read TGTGCCAGCAGTTATTCTGGTGGTAGTGGCGAGCAGTACTTC. As protein: CASSYSGGSGEQYF. Using reference TRBV28 and TRBJ2-7 for the parts outside the CDR3, the full variable domain is DVKVTQSSRYLVKRTGEKVFLECVQDMDHENMFWYRQDPGLGLRLIYFSYDVKMKEKGDIPEGYSVSREKKERFSLILESASTNQTSMYLCASSYSGGSGEQYFGPGTRLTVT.

The V and J genes are TRBV14 and TRBJ1-2, with D uncertain. CDR1 is SGHDN and CDR2 is FVKESK in the germline V gene. The CDR3 is 12 residues long. V was clipped by 1 base and J by 8 bases, with 8 bases between them. Here the CDR3 reads CASSQGIEGYTF. DNA of the CDR3: TGTGCCAGCAGCCAAGGCATCGAGGGCTACACCTTC.